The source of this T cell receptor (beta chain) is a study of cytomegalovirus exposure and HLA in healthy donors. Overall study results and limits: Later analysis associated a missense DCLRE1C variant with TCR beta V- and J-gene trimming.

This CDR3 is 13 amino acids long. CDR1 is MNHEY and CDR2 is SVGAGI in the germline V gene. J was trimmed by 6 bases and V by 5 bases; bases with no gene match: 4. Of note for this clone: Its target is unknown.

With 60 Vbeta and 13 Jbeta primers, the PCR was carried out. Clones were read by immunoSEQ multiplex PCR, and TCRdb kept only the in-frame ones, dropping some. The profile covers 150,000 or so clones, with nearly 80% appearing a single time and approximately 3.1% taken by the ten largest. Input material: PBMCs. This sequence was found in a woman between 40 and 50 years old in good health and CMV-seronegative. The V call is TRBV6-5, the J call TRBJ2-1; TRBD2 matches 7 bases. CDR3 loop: CASSLTSFNEQFF. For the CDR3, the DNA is TGTGCCAGCAGTCTGACTAGCTTCAATGAGCAGTTCTTC.